The 16 T cell receptor beta chains presented below share a single source sample, sequenced in a study of regulatory T cells in long-lasting Graves disease. CDR3 regions were amplified by Arm-PCR using iRepertoire HTBI primers to build TCR beta libraries. One entry per CDR3 protein, called by TCRdb with MiXCR from the multiplex PCR reads. The table has about 430,000 distinct CDR3 sequences, about 15% seen once. The time point here: newly diagnosed GD, antithyroid drugs for less than 3 months. Extracted RNA from PBMCs served as the source of the TCR library. These same data were also listed under a study on T cells in Graves' hyperthyroidism and ophthalmopathy.

Sample: peripheral blood mononuclear cells (PBMCs), taken at new diagnosis, from a patient treated with antithyroid drugs. The origin of the receptors is a woman in her thirties or forties with Graves disease.

The table lists this clonotype with many counts. V usage is TRBV10-3 and J usage is TRBJ2-1; a possible D gene is TRBD2 (6 bases). V lost 4 bases and J 0 bases, leaving 10 bases between the germline ends. The CDR3 consists of 15 residues. Germline CDR1 ENHRY, CDR2 SYGVKD. The CDR3 spells CAISVGGSSYNEQFF. CDR3 in DNA: TGTGCCATCAGTGTGGGGGGTAGCTCCTACAATGAGCAGTTCTTC.

Many counts were recorded for this clonotype. The chain joins TRBV5-1 to TRBJ2-7; D may be TRBD1 (5 bases). Germline CDR1 and CDR2: SGHRS and YFSETQ. The CDR3 extends over 13 amino acids. The V and J ends lost 7 bases and 0 bases respectively, with 11 bases between them. DNA for the CDR3: TGCGCCAGCCGAGCCCAGGGCTCCTACGAGCAGTACTTC. Residues: CASRAQGSYEQYF.

The chain uses TRBV4-1 and TRBJ1-6; TRBD1 matches at 7 bases. Germline V gene lookup returns CDR1 MGHRA and CDR2 YSYEKL. V was clipped by 6 bases and J by 6 bases; unmatched bases: 8. CDR3 length equals 15 residues. The chain's CDR3 is CASRGNDRANSPLHF. Written as DNA, the CDR3 is TGCGCCAGCAGGGGTAATGACAGGGCTAATTCACCCCTCCACTTT.

V usage is TRBV6-2 or TRBV6-3 and J usage is TRBJ1-2; D call uncertain. V dropped 2 bases and J dropped 3 bases, with 7 bases sitting between them. The CDR3 has 13 amino acids. CDR1 and CDR2 (germline): MNHEY, SVGEGT. The DNA for the CDR3 is TGTGCCAGCAGTTACGGCCGGTACTATGGCTACACCTTC. This codes for CASSYGRYYGYTF.

The V gene is TRBV20-1, the J gene TRBJ1-3; 8 nucleotides align to TRBD1. This CDR3 comprises 17 residues. J gave up 1 base and V 3 bases, and 11 bases lay outside the gene matches. Germline assignment: CDR1 DFQATT and CDR2 SNEGSKA (reference sequence). In DNA form, the CDR3 reads TGCAGTGCTAGGGAAAGTCTCAGGGGGCTGTCTGGAAACACCATATATTTT. Translating gives CSARESLRGLSGNTIYF.

In this sample, this clonotype turned up many times. The chain joins TRBV7-2 to TRBJ2-1; 11 bases agree with TRBD2. Per germline, CDR1 SGHTA and CDR2 FQGNSA. The V segment lost 5 bases and the J segment 10 bases; nucleotides outside the gene matches: 13. The CDR3 has 16 residues. The CDR3 sequence is CASSPTLAGAGREQFF. CDR3 coding DNA: TGTGCCAGCAGCCCAACACTAGCGGGAGCGGGGAGGGAGCAGTTCTTC.

This clonotype has at least ten counts. The chain couples TRBV2 to TRBJ2-7; 7 bases line up with TRBD2. The ends lost 6 bases at V and 0 bases at J; junction bases unmatched: 8. The CDR3 loop spans 15 amino acids. Germline CDR1 SNHLY, CDR2 FYNNEI. CDR3 loop: CASSPPLAASYEQYF. The CDR3 DNA sequence: TGTGCCAGCAGCCCCCCGCTAGCGGCCTCCTACGAGCAGTACTTC.

This clonotype was recorded at least ten times. The chain recombines TRBV27 with TRBJ2-7; D possibly corresponds to TRBD1 (7 bases). Germline assignment: CDR1 MNHEY and CDR2 SMNVEV (reference sequence). Trimming pared 1 base from V and 0 bases from J, leaving 22 bases between. The CDR3 is made up of 19 amino acids. CDR3 protein: CASSLYPAGTAVSSYEQYF. The CDR3, as DNA: TGTGCCAGCAGTTTATATCCCGCGGGGACAGCCGTGAGCTCCTACGAGCAGTACTTC.

This clonotype was detected only a few times. The chain uses TRBV11-3 and TRBJ2-1; D possibly corresponds to TRBD2 (5 bases). Germline CDR1 and CDR2: SGHNT and YENEEA. This CDR3 has 13 amino acids. V dropped 5 bases and J dropped 8 bases, with 13 bases sitting between them. DNA for the CDR3: TGTGCCAGCAGCCTTAATGCGGGCGATGAGCAGTTCTTC. Amino acid sequence: CASSLNAGDEQFF.

The chain recombines TRBV6-2 or TRBV6-3 with TRBJ1-1, with 8 bases identical to TRBD1. The trim removed 5 bases at V and 6 bases at J, leaving 14 bases unmatched. The germline V gene has CDR1 MNHEY and CDR2 SVGEGT. The CDR3 contains 16 residues. The CDR3 nucleotides read TGTGCCAGCAGTCTTCCAGGGGGCCGGTTGAGGGCTGAAGCTTTCTTT. Its protein is CASSLPGGRLRAEAFF.

This clonotype has at least ten counts. V usage is TRBV15 and J usage is TRBJ2-2, with 9 bases that match TRBD2. In germline, CDR1 is LNHNV, CDR2 YYDKDF (reference sequence). V lost 1 base to trimming and J lost 6 bases; unmatched junction nucleotides: 6. The CDR3 is made up of 16 amino acids. CDR3 protein: CATSRGTSARAGELFF. In nucleotides, the CDR3 is TGTGCCACCAGCAGAGGGACTAGCGCCAGAGCCGGGGAGCTGTTTTTT.

The sample holds a few counts of this clonotype. The rearrangement joins TRBV27 to TRBJ2-1, with TRBD2 matching over 12 bases. Per germline, CDR1 MNHEY and CDR2 SMNVEV (reference sequence). The ends lost 5 bases at V and 6 bases at J; junction bases unmatched: 5. The CDR3 sequence is 15 residues long. This chain's CDR3 is CASSPETSGSNEQFF. The DNA of the CDR3 is TGTGCCAGCAGTCCGGAGACTAGCGGGAGCAATGAGCAGTTCTTC.

This clonotype occurred many times. The V gene is TRBV11-2, the J gene TRBJ2-3; the D gene could be TRBD1 or TRBD2 (5 bases each). This CDR3 is 16 amino acids long. Germline loops: CDR1 SGHAT, CDR2 FQNNGV. V lost 1 base to trimming and J lost 6 bases, with 17 bases between them. CDR3 region: CASSLGGSSPHDTQYF. The CDR3 DNA reads as TGTGCCAGCAGCTTAGGGGGGTCCAGCCCCCACGATACGCAGTATTTT.

The rearrangement links TRBV2 to TRBJ2-2; D is perhaps TRBD2 (5 bases). The CDR3 extends over 12 amino acids. V was cut by 8 bases and J by 5 bases, with 9 bases left in between. From germline, CDR1 is SNHLY and CDR2 FYNNEI. CDR3 residues: CASLTRTGELFF. CDR3 DNA: TGTGCCAGCCTAACTAGGACCGGGGAGCTGTTTTTT. Full variable domain (outside the CDR3, taken from reference TRBV2 and TRBJ2-2): EPEVTQTPSHQVTQMGQEVILRCVPISNHLYFYWYRQILGQKVEFLVSFYNNEISEKSEIFDDQFSVERPDGSNFTLKIRSTKLEDSAMYFCASLTRTGELFFGEGSRLTVL.

This clonotype was recorded at least ten times. The V gene is TRBV6-2 or TRBV6-3, the J gene TRBJ2-3; no definite D call. Germline CDR1 reads MNHEY; CDR2 reads SVGEGT. V gave up 5 bases and J gave up 5 bases, with 8 bases separating them. The CDR3 is 12 amino acids. The CDR3 sequence: CASSATQDTQYF. DNA of the CDR3: TGTGCCAGCAGTGCGACCCAAGATACGCAGTATTTT.

This clonotype was seen a few times. V is TRBV6-1 and J is TRBJ2-7, with D possibly being TRBD1 (5 bases). Trimming cost V 8 bases and J 1 base, with 12 bases left between them. This CDR3 is built from 13 residues. Germline V gene lookup returns CDR1 MNHNS and CDR2 SASEGT. The CDR3 nucleotides read TGTGCCAGCCGAAGAGACAGTTCCTACGAGCAGTACTTC. Translated, it gives CASRRDSSYEQYF.